This T cell receptor beta chain was identified in a study of blood T cells in healthy people across ages. Broader study findings: It was not known whether donors were CMV positive (a possible confounder of expanded clonotype changes).

The table lists this clonotype with a few counts. Its specificity is unknown. The junction departs from germline at one end; a sequencing error may be responsible. This CDR3 has 15 residues. Germline V gives CDR1 SEHNR, CDR2 FQNEAQ (reference sequence). Using a J-beta primer mix together with a sample-barcoded 5' primer, a second PCR was run for roughly 7 to 11 cycles. TCRdb fed the 5' RACE reads into MiXCR, producing one record per CDR3 protein. The data contain about a million distinct CDR3 sequences, around 49% of them singletons. This chain links TRBV7-9 with TRBJ2-1; D is perhaps TRBD2 (5 bases). The clonotype comes from a man aged 25-40 years in good health. The source material was blood. CDR3 loop: CASSLVGDSHNEQFF. The CDR3 DNA sequence: TGTGCCAGCAGCTTAGTGGGAGACTCCCACAATGAGCAGTTCTTC.